Below, one T cell receptor (beta chain) is given with its context. Its antigen is unidentified. The PCR made use of 60 Vbeta and 13 Jbeta primers. This table comes from immunoSEQ multiplex PCR, and its TCRdb copy is limited to in-frame clones, with some not included. The data hold 150,000 or so clones, with approximately 80% observed a single time. This entry is derived from a study of cytomegalovirus exposure and HLA in healthy donors. Study-wide results and limits: Common viral pathogens seemed to be connected with several of the most significant clusters, according to a later analysis. Presence/absence comparisons presumed near-even sequencing depth among donors.

The V end lost 3 bases, the J end lost 6 bases, and 8 bases lay between the germline ends. Germline V lookup: CDR1 LNHDA, CDR2 SQIVND (reference sequence). The CDR3 contains 12 residues. V and J are TRBV19 and TRBJ1-2; D not resolved. The sequencing sample was made of PBMCs. The clonotype was recovered from a man over 45 in good health and CMV-seropositive. Written as DNA, the CDR3 is TGTGCCAGTAGTATTACCAGGAATGGCTACACCTTC. This sequence encodes CASSITRNGYTF.